This TCR beta chain was retrieved from a study of cytomegalovirus exposure and HLA in healthy donors. With 5 bases clipped from V and 1 base from J, the junction kept 6 bases outside the gene matches. The CDR3 loop spans 14 amino acids. In germline, CDR1 is SGHDT, CDR2 YYEEEE. A multiplex PCR was run with 60 Vbeta primers and 13 Jbeta primers. Clones were read by immunoSEQ multiplex PCR, and TCRdb kept only the in-frame ones, dropping some. The table has about 150,000 clones, more than 60% seen once. The receptor was isolated from a woman aged 50 to 60 in good health and CMV-seropositive. Sequenced input: PBMCs. This chain links TRBV5-6 with TRBJ2-7, with 7 bases that match TRBD1. The CDR3 reads CASRSTGRSYEQYF. CDR3 nucleotide sequence: TGTGCCAGCAGATCGACAGGGCGGTCCTACGAGCAGTACTTC. Using reference TRBV5-6 and TRBJ2-7 for the parts outside the CDR3, the full variable domain is DAGVTQSPTHLIKTRGQQVTLRCSPKSGHDTVSWYQQALGQGPQFIFQYYEEEERQRGNFPDRFSGHQFPNYSSELNVNALLLGDSALYLCASRSTGRSYEQYFGPGTRLTVT.